These T cell receptor beta chains were read from a single sample in a study of blood T cell repertoires in COVID-19. Clones were sequenced by immunoSEQ multiplex PCR, and TCRdb holds only the in-frame ones, with some missing. This table has 25,000 to 35,000 clones, around 80% appearing once. Material for sequencing was peripheral blood. The receptors come from a woman between 65 and 79 years old with acute or convalescent COVID-19. CDR3s include the opening cysteine and the closing phenylalanine or tryptophan. The order of the fields is clone size, V gene, CDR3 protein. Where a row states a size, it is once, few, many or the class of an expanded clone; other rows omit it.

clone_size: once; v_call: TRBV7-9; cdr3_aa: CASSTSRGSGNTIYF
clone_size: NA; v_call: TRBV3-1/TRBV3-2; cdr3_aa: CASSQDRLPDTQYF
clone_size: NA; v_call: TRBV30; cdr3_aa: CAWATRSAGQFF
clone_size: few; v_call: TRBV5-4; cdr3_aa: CASSTGTRNTEAFF
clone_size: NA; v_call: TRBV14; cdr3_aa: CASSQDLLAGGPTDTQYF
clone_size: once; v_call: TRBV27; cdr3_aa: CASSLSSGGWFEQFF
clone_size: NA; v_call: TRBV7-7; cdr3_aa: CASSSLAGVLETQYF
clone_size: NA; v_call: TRBV7-9; cdr3_aa: CASSRSGVSSYEQYF
clone_size: NA; v_call: TRBV19; cdr3_aa: CAVGTGSITGELFF
clone_size: NA; v_call: TRBV27; cdr3_aa: CASSPSGYPYGYTF
clone_size: NA; v_call: TRBV28; cdr3_aa: CASSLSGLRDSGTF
clone_size: NA; v_call: TRBV10-3; cdr3_aa: CAISDRAETQYF
clone_size: NA; v_call: TRBV11-2; cdr3_aa: CASSLARVGNTIYF
clone_size: NA; v_call: TRBV28; cdr3_aa: CASSFDRYQPQHF
clone_size: NA; v_call: TRBV27; cdr3_aa: CASSADRGYGTEAFF
clone_size: NA; v_call: TRBV5-1; cdr3_aa: CASSAGMAGNTIYF
clone_size: NA; v_call: TRBV3-1/TRBV3-2; cdr3_aa: CASSLGAGGGEQYF
clone_size: few; v_call: TRBV27; cdr3_aa: CASSPQTGMKETQYF
clone_size: NA; v_call: TRBV5-4; cdr3_aa: CASSLDRETYEQYF
clone_size: once; v_call: TRBV19; cdr3_aa: CASSIGGGEETQYF
clone_size: NA; v_call: TRBV6-2/TRBV6-3; cdr3_aa: CASSYPFGSGYEQYF
clone_size: NA; v_call: TRBV27; cdr3_aa: CASSFTGVNTEAFF
clone_size: few; v_call: TRBV2; cdr3_aa: CASSGGAGELFF
clone_size: NA; v_call: TRBV4-3; cdr3_aa: CASSQDRLQGGSPLHF
clone_size: NA; v_call: TRBV5-4; cdr3_aa: CASSQGDQMNTGELFF
clone_size: once; v_call: TRBV25-1; cdr3_aa: CASSDPSRADEKLFF
clone_size: once; v_call: TRBV7-9; cdr3_aa: CASSLVRGLNEKLFF
clone_size: NA; v_call: TRBV18; cdr3_aa: CASSQGADCKNTDTQYF
clone_size: NA; v_call: TRBV9; cdr3_aa: CASSVGAAFLNTGELFF
clone_size: NA; v_call: TRBV28; cdr3_aa: CASSLAQGGNEKLFF
clone_size: few; v_call: TRBV4-1; cdr3_aa: CASSQDRSGNTIYF
clone_size: NA; v_call: TRBV6-5; cdr3_aa: CASTGLAGINEQFF
clone_size: NA; v_call: TRBV7-6; cdr3_aa: CASSLPYRGGTGELFF
clone_size: medium-sized; v_call: TRBV11-3; cdr3_aa: CASSPREWTEAFF
clone_size: NA; v_call: TRBV3-1/TRBV3-2; cdr3_aa: CASKFRSESGYTF
clone_size: NA; v_call: TRBV24-1; cdr3_aa: CATSDTRLAGGYTGELFF
clone_size: NA; v_call: TRBV7-2; cdr3_aa: CASSPSGGAGDTQYF
clone_size: NA; v_call: TRBV27; cdr3_aa: CASSPGLGYEQYF
clone_size: NA; v_call: TRBV6-4; cdr3_aa: CASSQGLTGYNEQFF
clone_size: NA; v_call: TRBV28; cdr3_aa: CASRNDRGRSYEQYF
clone_size: NA; v_call: TRBV11-2; cdr3_aa: CASSLEAQGKNIQYF
clone_size: NA; v_call: TRBV11-3; cdr3_aa: CASTGRGDTGELFF
clone_size: few; v_call: TRBV5-1; cdr3_aa: CASSLNGQGAGELFF
clone_size: NA; v_call: TRBV7-9; cdr3_aa: CASSPRTVEQFF
clone_size: NA; v_call: TRBV28; cdr3_aa: CASSLSTSGGDTQYF
clone_size: NA; v_call: TRBV7-8; cdr3_aa: CASSLGTGGHGYTF
clone_size: NA; v_call: TRBV6-5; cdr3_aa: CASSYSVTGGTEAFF
clone_size: NA; v_call: TRBV28; cdr3_aa: CASSLNEGVAYRSNQPQHF